The sequence of this T cell receptor (beta chain) was determined in a study of T cells after yellow fever vaccination. By 5'RACE template switching, TCR cDNA was produced, with a universal primer site and UMIs added in the process. TCRdb re-analysed the 5' RACE reads in MiXCR, keeping a single row per CDR3 protein. The repertoire holds just under 600,000 distinct CDR3 sequences, with about 13% as singletons. General observations from the study: Post-booster repertoires again held most primary-vaccination clones (approximately 96% CD4, roughly 88% CD8).

As for this clonotype: Its antigen is not identified.

CDR3 length: 13 residues. The germline gives CDR1 WNHNN, CDR2 SYGVQD (reference sequence). V shed 4 bases and J 3 bases; nucleotides not matched to a gene: 3. The sequence was obtained from a man aged 25-45 years who received the YFV17D yellow fever vaccine. V usage is TRBV10-1 and J usage is TRBJ2-7; TRBD2 matches at 7 bases. This specimen was PBMCs, taken on the day of the yellow fever booster vaccination. The CDR3 coding sequence is TGCGCCAGCAGTGCGGGAGGAGACTACGAGCAGTACTTC. Protein product: CASSAGGDYEQYF.